This T cell receptor (beta chain) emerged from a study of blood T cell repertoires in COVID-19. Turning to the study itself: The United States, Italy and Spain supplied acute and convalescent COVID-19 samples. Nucleic acid was either cDNA or gDNA, and it came from T cells, B-cell-depleted T cells, or PBMCs.

V shed 3 bases and J shed 2 bases, with 20 bases lying between them. Germline CDR1 DFQATT, CDR2 SNEGSKA (reference sequence). CDR3 size: 16 residues. Authors' analysis steps: Estimates of nucleated cell counts were drawn from the amplification of reference gene primers. The data were produced by immunoSEQ multiplex PCR, yet TCRdb's version contains in-frame clones alone and is incomplete. That table furnishes V, J and clone size, whereas the DNA furnished D and trimming. The sample contains 150,000 or so clones, around 80% of which appear only once. This clonotype was sampled from a woman in her forties or fifties with acute or convalescent COVID-19. The chain uses TRBV20-1 and TRBJ2-7; tentatively, D is TRBD2 (7 bases). The sequenced material came from peripheral blood. CDR3 protein: CSASAGDWRGPYEQYF. In DNA, the CDR3 is TGCAGTGCTAGTGCGGGGGACTGGCGGGGGCCCTACGAGCAGTACTTC.